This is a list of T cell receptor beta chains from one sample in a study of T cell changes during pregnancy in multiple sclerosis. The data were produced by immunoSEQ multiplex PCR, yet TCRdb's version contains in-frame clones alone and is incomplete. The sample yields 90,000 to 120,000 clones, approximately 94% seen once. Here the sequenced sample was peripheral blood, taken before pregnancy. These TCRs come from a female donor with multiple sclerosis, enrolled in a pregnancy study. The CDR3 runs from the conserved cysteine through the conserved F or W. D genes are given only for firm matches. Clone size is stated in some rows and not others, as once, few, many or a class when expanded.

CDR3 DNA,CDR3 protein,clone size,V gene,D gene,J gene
TGTGCCAGCAGCGTAGGGTGGGCAGGGGGACAAACTGAAGCTTTCTTT,CASSVGWAGGQTEAFF,.,TRBV9,TRBD1,TRBJ1-1
TGTGCTTCCGGAGGGGCCTTGAGCTACAATGAGCAGTTCTTC,CASGGALSYNEQFF,.,TRBV7-2,.,TRBJ2-1
TGTGCCAGCAGTTTGGCAGGGGACGGGTACGAGCAGTACTTC,CASSLAGDGYEQYF,.,TRBV27,.,TRBJ2-7
TGTGCCAGCAGGCGGGAGGGCCGATACGCAGATACGCAGTATTTT,CASRREGRYADTQYF,.,TRBV27,TRBD2,TRBJ2-3
TGTGCCAGCAGTTACTCGCCGACAGGGATCACCGGGGAGCTGTTTTTT,CASSYSPTGITGELFF,.,TRBV6-5,TRBD1,TRBJ2-2
TGCGCCAGCAGCCCGAGTCGGGCAGATACGCAGTATTTT,CASSPSRADTQYF,.,TRBV5-1,.,TRBJ2-3
TGTGCCAGTAGAGCCATACAGGGGGCGAAGTTGGACACCATATATTTT,CASRAIQGAKLDTIYF,.,TRBV19,TRBD1,TRBJ1-3
TGTGCCAGCAGCGTCGGAGGCGGGAACAATGAGCAGTTCTTC,CASSVGGGNNEQFF,once,TRBV9,.,TRBJ2-1
TGTGCCAGTAGTCAATTAGCAGGGGGTTACACTGAAGCTTTCTTT,CASSQLAGGYTEAFF,.,TRBV19,TRBD1,TRBJ1-1
TGCGCCAGCAGCCAAGAGGCCGGAGTAGCGGGAGTCTACGAGCAGTACTTC,CASSQEAGVAGVYEQYF,.,TRBV4-1,TRBD2,TRBJ2-7
TGTGCCAGCAGTTACGAGTTGGCTGGGGCCAACGTCCTGACTTTC,CASSYELAGANVLTF,.,TRBV6-5,.,TRBJ2-6
TGTGCCTGGAGTTGGGGCGGGAGAGGCTCCTACGAGCAGTACTTC,CAWSWGGRGSYEQYF,.,TRBV30,TRBD2,TRBJ2-7
TGTGCCAGCAGTCAAACCGGACTCAGAAGAGAGGGCTACACCTTC,CASSQTGLRREGYTF,.,TRBV28,.,TRBJ1-2
TGTGCCAGTAGTTCACAGGTATTAGGAACTGAAGCTTTCTTT,CASSSQVLGTEAFF,.,TRBV19,.,TRBJ1-1
TGCGCCAGCAGGCCGGGACAGGTGGGAGAAAAACTGTTTTTT,CASRPGQVGEKLFF,.,TRBV5-1,TRBD1,TRBJ1-4
TGTGCCAGCATCTTCAGGGTTTCCTATACTGAAGCTTTCTTT,CASIFRVSYTEAFF,once,TRBV28,.,TRBJ1-1
TGCGCCAGCAGCGAGGGGGGGAGGGGGTACACCGGGGAGCTGTTTTTT,CASSEGGRGYTGELFF,.,TRBV10-2,.,TRBJ2-2
TGTGCCAGCAGCTTAGGACAGGGTGGGTACGAGCAGTACTTC,CASSLGQGGYEQYF,.,TRBV5-4,TRBD1,TRBJ2-7
TGTGCCAGCCGTCACAAGTCAAACACTGAAGCTTTCTTT,CASRHKSNTEAFF,.,TRBV6-4,.,TRBJ1-1
TGTGCCAGTAGTATTGGAAGGGGGACAGGGTCTTGGGATACGCAGTATTTT,CASSIGRGTGSWDTQYF,.,TRBV19,TRBD1,TRBJ2-3
TGTGCCAGCAGCACTAGCGGGGTTCGAAATACGCAGTATTTT,CASSTSGVRNTQYF,.,TRBV2,TRBD2,TRBJ2-3
TGCGCCAGCAGCGCTACAGGGGGCGAGACTGAAGCTTTCTTT,CASSATGGETEAFF,.,TRBV5-1,TRBD1,TRBJ1-1
TGTGCCAGCTCACCCCCGTTGGGGGCGGGAGCCGCAGATACGCAGTATTTT,CASSPPLGAGAADTQYF,.,TRBV18,.,TRBJ2-3
TGTGCCAGCAGTTTATGGAGGGACGGCGAGCAGTACTTC,CASSLWRDGEQYF,.,TRBV27,.,TRBJ2-7
TGCGCCAGCAGCTTGCCAGGACTAGCGGGGACCTCCTACAATGAGCAGTTCTTC,CASSLPGLAGTSYNEQFF,.,TRBV5-1,TRBD2,TRBJ2-1
TGTGCCAGCAGTTACGGCCAGGGGAATCAGCCCCAGCATTTT,CASSYGQGNQPQHF,.,TRBV6-5,.,TRBJ1-5
TGTGCCAGCTCACGGTACGGTGACAATGAGCAGTTCTTC,CASSRYGDNEQFF,.,TRBV18,.,TRBJ2-1
TGTGCCAGCAGCCAAGGACTAGCGGGAGGCCAGGGGACCCAGTACTTC,CASSQGLAGGQGTQYF,.,TRBV4-2,TRBD2,TRBJ2-5
TGTGCCAGCAGTGAAGCGCATTTGGGCAGGAATACGCAGTATTTT,CASSEAHLGRNTQYF,.,TRBV2,.,TRBJ2-3
TGCGCCAGCAGCCAAGATCTCAGACAGGCTTCAGATGGCTACACCTTC,CASSQDLRQASDGYTF,.,TRBV4-3,.,TRBJ1-2
TGTGCCAGCAGTTTGCGAGAGACCCAGTACTTC,CASSLRETQYF,.,TRBV28,.,TRBJ2-5
TGCGCCAGCAGCCCGGGACTAGCCCCCTACGAGCAGTACTTC,CASSPGLAPYEQYF,.,TRBV5-1,TRBD2,TRBJ2-7
TGTGCCAGCAGTTACAGGGGACTACCCTTATCCTACGAGCAGTACTTC,CASSYRGLPLSYEQYF,.,TRBV6-7,TRBD2,TRBJ2-7
TGTGCCAGCAGTGAAGTGATTGGGACTAGCGGGATTAGCTCCTACAATGAGCAGTTCTTC,CASSEVIGTSGISSYNEQFF,.,TRBV2,TRBD2,TRBJ2-1
TGTGCTAGTGTCGCTGGGCAGGTCGCTGAAGCTTTCTTT,CASVAGQVAEAFF,.,TRBV12-5,.,TRBJ1-1
TGTGCCAGCAGTGATTCCCCCGGCAGGGCAGGAAACACCATATATTTT,CASSDSPGRAGNTIYF,.,TRBV2,.,TRBJ1-3
TGCAGCGTTGATTGGGGGGATGAGCAGTTCTTC,CSVDWGDEQFF,once,TRBV29-1,.,TRBJ2-1
TGCGCCAGCAGCTTGAGAGGGTCCGGCGAGCAGTACTTC,CASSLRGSGEQYF,.,TRBV5-1,.,TRBJ2-7
TGTGCCAGCAGCTTTACTAGCGTCCCGGGACTAGCATCCCCCGAGCAGTACTTC,CASSFTSVPGLASPEQYF,.,TRBV11-2,TRBD2,TRBJ2-7
TGTGCCAGCAGCTACGGGGATACTGAAGCTTTCTTT,CASSYGDTEAFF,.,TRBV5-4,.,TRBJ1-1
TGTGCCAGCAGCTTGGTCGTCGGGGGGAGCTCCTACGAGCAGTACTTC,CASSLVVGGSSYEQYF,.,TRBV5-4,TRBD2,TRBJ2-7
TGTGCCAGCAGCCCGGGACTAGTAGGTGAGCAGTTCTTC,CASSPGLVGEQFF,.,TRBV7-9,TRBD2,TRBJ2-1